The sequence of this TCR beta chain was determined in a study of neurological immune-mediated disorders. Regarding this clonotype: Its antigen is not identified.

With 10-nucleotide random UMIs included, cDNA was synthesized by 5'RACE. A single run covered 15-18 subjects with over 170 million TCR-beta sequences. TCRdb independently ran MiXCR on the 5' RACE reads; one entry per CDR3 protein. The sample yields tens of thousands of distinct CDR3 sequences, more than 10% seen once. Study outcomes and limitations: TCR-beta repertoires seemed private in all groups, with no expanded CDR3 amino acid sequences shared.

V was cut by 2 bases and J by 1 base, with 18 bases left in between. The CDR3 has 18 residues. The germline V gene encodes CDR1 ENHRY and CDR2 SYGVKD. Time point described: longitudinal time-point 2. The sequenced sample consisted of PBMCs. This TCR was recovered from a woman aged 40 to 49 in good health. The chain couples TRBV10-3 to TRBJ2-4; a weak D match, TRBD1 (5 bases). The CDR3 sequence: CAISEEFQGVFAKNIQYF. The CDR3 region has the DNA TGTGCCATCAGTGAGGAGTTCCAGGGCGTCTTCGCCAAAAACATTCAGTACTTC.